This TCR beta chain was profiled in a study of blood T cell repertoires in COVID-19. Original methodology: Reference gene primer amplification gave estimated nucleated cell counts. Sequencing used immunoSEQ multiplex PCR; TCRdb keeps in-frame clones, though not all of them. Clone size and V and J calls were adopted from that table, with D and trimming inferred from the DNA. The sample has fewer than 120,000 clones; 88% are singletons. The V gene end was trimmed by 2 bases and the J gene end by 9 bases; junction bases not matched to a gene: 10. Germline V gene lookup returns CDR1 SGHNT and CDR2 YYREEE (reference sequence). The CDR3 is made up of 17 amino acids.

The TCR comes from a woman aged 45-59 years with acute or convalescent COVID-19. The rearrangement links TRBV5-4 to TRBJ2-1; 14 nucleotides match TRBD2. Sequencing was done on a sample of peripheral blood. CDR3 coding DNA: TGTGCCAGCAGCTTTGGCGGGACTAGCGGGAGCTACTCTGAGCAGTTCTTC. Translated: CASSFGGTSGSYSEQFF.